This T cell receptor beta chain originates from a study of PD-1 blockade in classical Hodgkin lymphoma. Some clones are missing from TCRdb's copy, which holds only in-frame ones; the method was immunoSEQ multiplex PCR. The sample lists about 47,000 clones, 90% occurring once. The CDR3 is made up of 14 amino acids. V lost 10 bases, J lost 0 bases, and 14 bases lay in between. The V gene's germline CDR1 is SNHLY and CDR2 FYNNEI. Described time point: cycle 4 day 1 (C4D1), after 6 weeks of nivolumab. There was relapse after autologous stem cell transplantation in every patient, and there was variation in brentuximab vedotin exposure.

The specimen comprised peripheral blood mononuclear cells (PBMCs), sampled before the fourth cycle of nivolumab. The clonotype comes from a human donor with classical Hodgkin lymphoma. The chain carries TRBV2 and TRBJ2-3; D not certain. CDR3 protein: CATARERSTDTQYF. The DNA of the CDR3 is TGTGCCACCGCTAGGGAACGAAGCACAGATACGCAGTATTTT.